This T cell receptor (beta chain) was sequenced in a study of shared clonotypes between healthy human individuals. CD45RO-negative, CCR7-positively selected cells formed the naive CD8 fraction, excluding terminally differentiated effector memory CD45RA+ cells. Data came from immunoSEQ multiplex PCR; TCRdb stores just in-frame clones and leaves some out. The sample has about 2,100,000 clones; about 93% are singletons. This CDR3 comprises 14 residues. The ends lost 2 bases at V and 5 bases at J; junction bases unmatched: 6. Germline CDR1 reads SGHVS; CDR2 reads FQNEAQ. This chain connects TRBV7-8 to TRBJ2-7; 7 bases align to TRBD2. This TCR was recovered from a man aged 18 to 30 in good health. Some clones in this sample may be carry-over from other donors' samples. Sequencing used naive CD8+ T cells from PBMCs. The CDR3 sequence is CASSLWAGADEQYF. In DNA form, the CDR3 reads TGTGCCAGCAGCTTATGGGCGGGAGCAGACGAGCAGTACTTC.